This T cell receptor beta chain was identified in a study of T cells in Graves' hyperthyroidism and ophthalmopathy. Turning to the study itself: Peripheral blood sampling occurred at initial diagnosis, before any treatment.

With regard to this clonotype: What it recognizes is unknown.

Patients were excluded for uncontrolled infection, other autoimmune disease, pregnancy or lactation. Every diagnosis used clinical symptoms, serum thyroxine and TRAb, thyroid ultrasound and orbital computed tomography. Amplification targeted TCR beta CDR3 regions from RNA transcripts. Primed by the HTBI set, a first-round RT-PCR was run on the TCR CDR3. TCRdb reanalysed the multiplex PCR reads using MiXCR and keeps one entry per CDR3 protein. This table has under 400,000 distinct CDR3 sequences, over 12% appearing once. The study's findings and limits: Ophthalmopathy stood apart from stable hyperthyroidism in a 13 V-J model.

V was pared by 6 bases and J by 5 bases, with 5 bases of the junction left unmatched. The V gene's germline CDR1 is SQVTM and CDR2 ANQGSEA. The CDR3 is made up of 12 amino acids. Sequencing used blood. The chain joins TRBV29-1 to TRBJ2-7; 9 nucleotides align to TRBD2. The sequence came from a woman aged 55-75 years with Graves' ophthalmopathy. CDR3 DNA sequence: TGCAGCGTCAATAGCGGGAGCAACGAGCAGTACTTC. This encodes CSVNSGSNEQYF.